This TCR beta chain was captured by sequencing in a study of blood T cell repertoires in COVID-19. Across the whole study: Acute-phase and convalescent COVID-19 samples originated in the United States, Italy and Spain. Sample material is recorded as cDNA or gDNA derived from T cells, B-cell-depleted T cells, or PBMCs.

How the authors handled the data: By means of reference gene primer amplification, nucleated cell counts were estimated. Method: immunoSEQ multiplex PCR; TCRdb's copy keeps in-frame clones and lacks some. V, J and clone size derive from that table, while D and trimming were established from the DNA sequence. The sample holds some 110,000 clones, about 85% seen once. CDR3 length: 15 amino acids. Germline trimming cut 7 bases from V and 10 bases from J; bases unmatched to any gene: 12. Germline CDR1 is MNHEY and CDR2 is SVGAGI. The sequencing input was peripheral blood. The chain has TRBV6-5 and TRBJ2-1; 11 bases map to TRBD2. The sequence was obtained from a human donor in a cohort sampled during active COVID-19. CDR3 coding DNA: TGTGCCAGCATCGCGCATAGCGGGGGGGCCCGAGAGCAGTTCTTC. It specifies CASIAHSGGAREQFF.